A single sample gave rise to the 32 T cell receptor beta chains below, sequenced in a study of blood T cell repertoires in COVID-19. Some clones are missing from TCRdb's copy, which holds only in-frame ones; the method was immunoSEQ multiplex PCR. The sample contains nearly 80,000 clones, about 83% of which appear only once. Sequenced sample: peripheral blood. The receptors originated from a middle-aged man with acute or convalescent COVID-19.

This CDR3 reads CAWSFGGGSYNEQFF. The CDR3 bases are TGTGCCTGGAGTTTCGGGGGAGGTTCCTACAATGAGCAGTTCTTC. The chain joins TRBV30 to TRBJ2-1; tentative D call: TRBD2 (6 bases). Germline V gives CDR1 GTSNPN, CDR2 SVGIG (reference sequence). This CDR3 is 15 amino acids long. V was cut by 2 bases and J by 1 base, with 12 bases left in between.

This chain joins TRBV5-5 and TRBJ2-7; 9 bases are a match to TRBD2. The germline V gene encodes CDR1 SGHKS and CDR2 YYEKEE (reference sequence). The J segment lost 6 bases and the V segment lost 0 bases, leaving 16 bases of the junction unmatched. CDR3 size: 18 residues. The CDR3, as DNA: TGTGCCAGCAGCTTGGCCGGGGGTAGCGGGAGATGGTCTCGCGAGCAGTACTTC. Translated, it gives CASSLAGGSGRWSREQYF.

The sample holds a few counts of this clone. The chain recombines TRBV7-9 with TRBJ2-3; D uncertain. The CDR3 is 12 residues long. Germline V CDR1 and CDR2: SEHNR, FQNEAQ (reference sequence). V was pared by 5 bases and J by 4 bases, with 7 bases between. CDR3 in amino acids: CASSQTADTQYF. In DNA, the CDR3 is TGTGCCAGCAGCCAGACTGCAGATACGCAGTATTTT.

V gene TRBV29-1 combines with J gene TRBJ1-4; tentative D call: TRBD1 (6 bases). The CDR3 is made up of 15 amino acids. Trimming pared 4 bases from V and 2 bases from J, leaving 14 bases between. Germline CDR1 SQVTM, CDR2 ANQGSEA. The CDR3 DNA follows: TGCAGCGTTGTCCCGGGGGGGGCGACTAATGAAAAACTGTTTTTT. The encoded protein is CSVVPGGATNEKLFF.

The rearrangement links TRBV9 to TRBJ2-1, with TRBD2 matching over 9 bases. This CDR3 has 15 residues. Trimming removed 7 bases from V and 2 bases from J; junction bases left unmatched: 7. The germline gives CDR1 SGDLS, CDR2 YYNGEE. The CDR3 DNA is TGTGCCAGCGGCGGGGCTAGCGGGACCTACAATGAGCAGTTCTTC. It yields the protein CASGGASGTYNEQFF.

This chain connects TRBV6-5 to TRBJ2-7; 10 bases fit TRBD1. Germline CDR1 reads MNHEY; CDR2 reads SVGAGI. J lost 7 bases, V lost 10 bases, and 10 bases had no gene match. The CDR3 has 13 residues. In nucleotides, the CDR3 is TGTGCCATAAGGGACAGGGGTTCGGGGGAGCAGTACTTC. This gives the protein CAIRDRGSGEQYF.

The V call is TRBV30, the J call TRBJ1-6; D gene ambiguous. V gave up 3 bases and J gave up 9 bases, with 12 bases separating them. Germline V gives CDR1 GTSNPN, CDR2 SVGIG (reference sequence). CDR3 length equals 13 residues. The CDR3 is CAWREGPGSPLHF. In nucleotides, the CDR3 is TGTGCCTGGAGGGAGGGTCCAGGTTCACCCCTCCACTTT.

This clone was observed once. This chain connects TRBV27 to TRBJ2-1; TRBD2 matches at 11 bases. CDR1 and CDR2 (germline): MNHEY, SMNVEV (reference sequence). This CDR3 is 16 amino acids long. V lost 3 bases and J lost 6; bases outside the gene matches: 7. The chain's CDR3 is CASSLFLAGGLNEQFF. CDR3 coding DNA: TGTGCCAGCAGTTTGTTCCTAGCGGGAGGTCTCAATGAGCAGTTCTTC.

This chain links TRBV10-3 with TRBJ1-4, with D possibly TRBD1 on 6 matching bases. Germline CDR1 is ENHRY and CDR2 is SYGVKD. The CDR3 has 15 residues. V shed 2 bases and J shed 11 bases, with 18 bases lying between them. The CDR3 DNA is TGTGCCATCAGTGAGAGGGGGACAACTTTTGGGAAACTGTTTTTT. This codes for CAISERGTTFGKLFF.

This clone was seen a single time. The chain links TRBV5-1 to TRBJ2-5; 11 bases align to TRBD2. Germline V gene sequence: CDR1 SGHRS, CDR2 YFSETQ. This CDR3 is 16 amino acids long. J was trimmed by 0 bases and V by 0 bases; bases with no gene match: 1. The CDR3 sequence is CASSLGGLADQETQYF. The CDR3 DNA reads TGCGCCAGCAGCTTGGGGGGACTAGCGGACCAAGAGACCCAGTACTTC. The full variable domain, in which reference TRBV5-1 and TRBJ2-5 provide the parts outside the CDR3, is KAGVTQTPRYLIKTRGQQVTLSCSPISGHRSVSWYQQTPGQGLQFLFEYFSETQRNKGNFPGRFSGRQFSNSRSEMNVSTLELGDSALYLCASSLGGLADQETQYFGPGTRLLVL.

The DNA for the CDR3 is TGTGCCAGCAGCCAGGGCGGGACAGCCACTGAAGCTTTCTTT. Amino acid sequence: CASSQGGTATEAFF. The chain carries TRBV3-1 (or the pseudogene TRBV3-2) and TRBJ1-1; 7 nucleotides match TRBD1. Germline CDR1 reads LGHDT; CDR2 reads YNNKEL (reference sequence). This CDR3 comprises 14 residues. V dropped 3 bases and J dropped 4; count of bases not matched to a gene: 5.

V is TRBV4-3 and J is TRBJ2-1; 10 bases agree with TRBD1. V was pared by 3 bases and J by 1 base, with 3 bases of the junction left unmatched. The V gene's germline CDR1 is LGHNA and CDR2 YSLEER. This CDR3 is 16 amino acids long. The CDR3 spells CASSHRTGGSYNEQFF. CDR3 sequence (DNA): TGCGCCAGCAGCCACCGGACAGGGGGGTCCTACAATGAGCAGTTCTTC.

The chain combines TRBV12-5 with TRBJ2-5, with 7 bases fitting TRBD2. The CDR3 length is 16 residues. With V trimmed by 2 bases and J by 6 bases, 12 bases remained unmatched. Germline CDR1 LGHNT, CDR2 FRNRAP. This CDR3 reads CASGLKSGELLKTQYF. The CDR3 DNA follows: TGTGCTAGTGGTTTGAAAAGCGGGGAGCTTTTAAAGACCCAGTACTTC.

Only one count was recorded for this clone. The chain links TRBV5-1 to TRBJ2-1; 10 bases are a match to TRBD1. The CDR3 is 17 residues long. The germline gives CDR1 SGHRS, CDR2 YFSETQ. J lost 1 base, V lost 4 bases, and 8 bases had no gene match. The CDR3 region is CASSPGGTGASYNEQFF. The CDR3 DNA sequence: TGCGCCAGCAGCCCGGGGGGGACAGGGGCGTCCTACAATGAGCAGTTCTTC.

The J gene is TRBJ2-1, the V gene TRBV19, with TRBD2 matching over 7 bases. This CDR3 region has 15 residues. The ends lost 2 bases at V and 1 base at J; junction bases unmatched: 2. From germline, CDR1 is LNHDA and CDR2 SQIVND (reference sequence). CDR3 region: CASSILADSYNEQFF. Here the CDR3 DNA reads TGTGCCAGTAGTATACTAGCGGATTCCTACAATGAGCAGTTCTTC.

The chain recombines TRBV5-1 with TRBJ2-7, with D maybe TRBD2 (6 bases). Trimming took 2 bases from V and 2 from J, leaving 8 bases between them. Germline values: CDR1 SGHRS, CDR2 YFSETQ. The length of the CDR3 is 13 residues. The CDR3 loop is CASSLPGAYEQYF. The CDR3, as DNA: TGCGCCAGCAGCTTACCGGGGGCCTACGAGCAGTACTTC.

V usage is TRBV6-5 and J usage is TRBJ2-3, with TRBD2 matching over 10 bases. V shed 11 bases and J 3 bases; nucleotides not matched to a gene: 5. Germline-derived CDR1 and CDR2 are MNHEY and SVGAGI. The CDR3 consists of 13 residues. The CDR3 DNA reads as TGTGCCTTACAACTAGCGGGGACAGATACGCAGTATTTT. This gives the protein CALQLAGTDTQYF.

This clone has a handful of counts. This chain joins TRBV4-1 and TRBJ1-4, with a possible D match to TRBD1 (6 bases). V shed 0 bases and J shed 4 bases, with 15 bases lying between them. Germline assignment: CDR1 MGHRA and CDR2 YSYEKL. This CDR3 has 17 residues. As DNA, the CDR3 is TGCGCCAGCAGCCAAGATTCCCCGAGGGGGAGTAATGAAAAACTGTTTTTT. It encodes CASSQDSPRGSNEKLFF.

This clone was observed a single time. This chain connects TRBV9 to TRBJ1-3; the match to TRBD1 covers 10 bases. Germline loops: CDR1 SGDLS, CDR2 YYNGEE. The CDR3 spans 16 residues. After removal of 4 bases from V and 3 bases from J, the junction contained 7 bases not matched to a gene. The CDR3, as DNA: TGTGCCAGCAGCAATACCGGGACAGGGGTTGGAAACACCATATATTTT. It is translated as CASSNTGTGVGNTIYF.

The chain carries TRBV5-1 and TRBJ2-7; 8 nucleotides match TRBD1. Per the germline V gene, CDR1 is SGHRS and CDR2 is YFSETQ. The CDR3 totals 14 residues. J lost 4 bases, V lost 4 bases, and 7 bases had no gene match. CDR3 protein: CASSPDRVLYEQYF. CDR3 in DNA: TGCGCCAGCAGCCCGGACAGGGTCTTGTACGAGCAGTACTTC.

This chain uses TRBV6-6 with TRBJ1-3; the D is unclear. V was pared by 10 bases and J by 1 base, with 11 bases between. Germline V gives CDR1 MNHNY, CDR2 SVGAGI (reference sequence). The CDR3 runs 13 residues. This chain's CDR3 is CATHEVSGNTIYF. CDR3 nucleotides: TGTGCCACCCACGAGGTATCTGGAAACACCATATATTTT.

The rearrangement uses TRBV28 and TRBJ1-4; D is undetermined. CDR1 MDHEN and CDR2 SYDVKM come from the germline V gene. The CDR3 totals 14 residues. V shed 5 bases and J shed 3 bases, with 10 bases lying between them. In DNA, the CDR3 is TGTGCCAGCAGTCTACCGCCTTCTAATGAAAAACTGTTTTTT. This encodes CASSLPPSNEKLFF.

This clone is a singleton in its sample. The rearrangement links TRBV5-1 to TRBJ1-2; 9 bases fit TRBD1. From germline, CDR1 is SGHRS and CDR2 YFSETQ. V was clipped by 5 bases and J by 7 bases; unmatched bases: 6. This CDR3 region has 13 residues. The CDR3 nucleotides are TGCGCCAGCAGACAGGGGGCGTCGGGTGGCTACACCTTC. Amino acid sequence: CASRQGASGGYTF.

This chain joins TRBV5-4 and TRBJ2-3; the match to TRBD2 covers 11 bases. Trimming at V came to 1 base and at J to 6 bases, leaving 7 bases not matched to a gene. CDR1 is SGHNT, CDR2 YYREEE, per germline (reference sequence). The CDR3 consists of 16 residues. CDR3 sequence: CASSLLLAGVTDTQYF. The CDR3 coding sequence is TGTGCCAGCAGCTTGTTACTAGCGGGAGTGACGGATACGCAGTATTTT.

The chain employs TRBV6-2 or TRBV6-3 and TRBJ1-2; TRBD1 is a possible D gene (5 bases). Trimming left V 5 bases short and J 6 bases short, with 13 bases between. Per the germline V gene, CDR1 is MNHEY and CDR2 is SVGEGT. The CDR3 is 13 amino acids. In DNA, the CDR3 is TGTGCCAGCAGTCTCCGTGTGACAGATGGCTACACCTTC. Translated, it gives CASSLRVTDGYTF.

In this sample, this clone turned up a few times. The rearrangement uses TRBV10-1 and TRBJ1-2; D unresolved. V lost 3 bases, J lost 4 bases, and 9 bases lay in between. The CDR3 loop spans 13 amino acids. Per germline, CDR1 WNHNN and CDR2 SYGVQD (reference sequence). This chain's CDR3 is CASSEIGGYGYTF. CDR3 in DNA: TGCGCCAGCAGTGAAATCGGTGGCTATGGCTACACCTTC.

The rearrangement links TRBV7-2 to TRBJ1-6; D remains unclear. Between the trimmed V and J ends, which lost 5 bases and 6 bases, there was a span of 11 bases. Germline values: CDR1 SGHTA, CDR2 FQGNSA. The CDR3 consists of 14 residues. CDR3 in amino acids: CASSPLGGNSPLHF. In nucleotides, the CDR3 is TGTGCCAGCAGCCCCCTTGGAGGTAATTCACCCCTCCACTTT.

In DNA, the CDR3 is TGTGCCAGCAGCCAAATCAGTAATATTAGCACAGATACGCAGTATTTT. Translation: CASSQISNISTDTQYF. The chain couples TRBV3-1 (or the pseudogene TRBV3-2) to TRBJ2-3; D gene unclear. V was clipped by 2 bases and J by 0 bases, with 12 bases between them. This CDR3 is 16 amino acids long. CDR1 and CDR2 from the germline V gene are LGHDT and YNNKEL (reference sequence).

This clone was found once. This rearrangement joins TRBV12-3 or TRBV12-4 to TRBJ2-5, with 9 bases that match TRBD1. CDR3 length equals 13 residues. Trimming took 1 base from V and 9 from J; bases not matched to a gene: 3. The CDR3 DNA reads as TGTGCCAGCAGTTTAGGACAGGGGGTGGCCCAGTACTTC. Translated, it gives CASSLGQGVAQYF.

The chain links TRBV30 to TRBJ2-1; 12 bases are shared with TRBD2. The V and J ends lost 5 bases and 6 bases, in that order; junction bases with no gene match: 8. Germline-derived CDR1 and CDR2 are GTSNPN and SVGIG (reference sequence). The CDR3 consists of 15 residues. For the CDR3, the DNA is TGTGCCTGGGCTCATCTAGCGGGAGGGGGCAATGAGCAGTTCTTC. It yields the protein CAWAHLAGGGNEQFF.

The J gene is TRBJ1-1, the V gene TRBV6-5, with TRBD1 as a possible D gene (5 bases). The ends were cut back, 5 bases at V and 8 bases at J, with 18 bases in the middle. The CDR3 is 14 amino acids. The germline gives CDR1 MNHEY, CDR2 SVGAGI. The CDR3 sequence: CASSRDWKALEAFF. CDR3 sequence (DNA): TGTGCCAGCAGTCGGGACTGGAAGGCTCTCGAAGCTTTCTTT.

J is TRBJ1-1 and V is TRBV12-3 or TRBV12-4; TRBD1 might be the D (6 bases). V was trimmed by 3 bases and J by 5 bases, leaving 10 bases between them. This CDR3 is 13 amino acids long. This CDR3 is CASSLGAETEAFF. CDR3 in DNA: TGTGCCAGCAGTTTGGGGGCGGAGACTGAAGCTTTCTTT.